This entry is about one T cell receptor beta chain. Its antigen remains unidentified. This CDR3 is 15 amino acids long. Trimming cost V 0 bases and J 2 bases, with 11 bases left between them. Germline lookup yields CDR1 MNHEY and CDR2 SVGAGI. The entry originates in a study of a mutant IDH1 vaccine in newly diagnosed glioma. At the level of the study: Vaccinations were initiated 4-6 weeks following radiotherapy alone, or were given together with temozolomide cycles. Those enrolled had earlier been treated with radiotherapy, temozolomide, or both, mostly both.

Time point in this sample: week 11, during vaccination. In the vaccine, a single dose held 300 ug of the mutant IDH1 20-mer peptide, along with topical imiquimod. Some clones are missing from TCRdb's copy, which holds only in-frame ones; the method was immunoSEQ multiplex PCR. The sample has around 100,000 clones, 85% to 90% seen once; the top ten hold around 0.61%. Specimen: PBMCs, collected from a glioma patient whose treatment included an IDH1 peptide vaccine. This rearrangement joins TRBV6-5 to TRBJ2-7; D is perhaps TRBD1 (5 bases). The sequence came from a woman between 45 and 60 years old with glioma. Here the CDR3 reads CASSYSVTGAYEQYF. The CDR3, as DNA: TGTGCCAGCAGTTACTCTGTCACAGGTGCCTACGAGCAGTACTTC.